These T cell receptor beta chains were read from a single sample in a study of blood T cell repertoires in COVID-19. Clones were sequenced by immunoSEQ multiplex PCR, and TCRdb holds only the in-frame ones, with some missing. The sample lists 55,000 to 75,000 clones, 70% to 90% seen once, with about 4% in the top ten. Specimen: peripheral blood. The source is a man in his fifties with acute or convalescent COVID-19. The conserved cysteine and the conserved F or W are not part of the CDR3 here.

v_gene,CDR3aa
TRBV19,ASSIPGASGLTGELF
TRBV6-1,ASSEGVRGHNEQY
TRBV3-1/TRBV3-2,ASSQEGTASTDTQY
TRBV7-3,ASSPRDSYNEQF
TRBV20-1,SASSAGLGSNQPQH
TRBV2,ASSLQGSGRTDTQY
TRBV6-1,ASSEGWGTYPRHEQF
TRBV12-5,ASGTGQRNQPQH
TRBV5-1,ASSLSQAVAYEQY
TRBV4-1,ASSQERLASADTQY
TRBV30,AWSVVGIQPQH
TRBV7-8,ASSLGSSRYEQY
TRBV5-1,ASSIQGPGGNEQF
TRBV16,ASSQQREHEQF
TRBV12-5,ASVPGLWSEDTQY
TRBV30,AWMGGRASGYT
TRBV5-6,ASSQGQGVETQY
TRBV10-3,AISEYPENIQY
TRBV2,ASSGGSSYNEQF
TRBV28,ATPGPDRTNYGYT
TRBV11-2,ASSLDSLGTIYNEQF
TRBV5-1,ASSTLLAGGTGELF
TRBV5-4,ASSLGGLARNTGELF
TRBV6-5,ASRGDSLYTDTQY
TRBV3-1/TRBV3-2,ASSQDPWGGLDTQY
TRBV29-1,SVGDIGNTIY
TRBV5-1,ASSFRGDRANEKLF
TRBV7-8,ASSLARMGGAQVGWNTEAF
TRBV7-9,ASSWAKAGAYNEQF
TRBV6-2/TRBV6-3,ASSYTGGSPQH
TRBV5-1,ASIDSLNTEAF
TRBV4-2,ASSQDRGSSYEQY
TRBV18,ASSPPPGYEKLF
TRBV7-9,ASSFTGRKGNEQF
TRBV5-1,ASSPGTALNQPQH
TRBV18,ASSPIRGQRQETQY
TRBV5-6,ASSTGQGRYTGELF
TRBV5-6,ASSPVREETQY
TRBV5-5,ASTVGQMNTEAF
TRBV6-1,ASSEGTGGFTEAF
TRBV19,ASSPPGQARSAF
TRBV24-1,ATSSALADYNEQF